The sequence of this TCR beta chain was determined in a study of T cells after posttransplantation cyclophosphamide. The study's findings and limits: TRB overlap between skin or GI tissue T cells and blood was limited. Recipient CMV seropositivity and CMV reactivation strongly tracked TRB clonality. Donor CD8+ memory clones often dominated recipient blood repertoires at later times.

The related graft donor's blood sample was taken on the day of bone marrow donation. Assay: immunoSEQ multiplex PCR; the TCRdb copy retains only in-frame clones and omits some. The repertoire holds about 6,900 clones, with about three quarters as singletons. Comment on this clone: The target antigen is unknown.

V was clipped by 4 bases and J by 4 bases, with 12 bases between them. The CDR3 totals 14 residues. Germline V gene lookup returns CDR1 SNHLY and CDR2 FYNNEI. The sequenced material came from memory CD4+ T cells sorted from blood. The clonotype originates from a woman aged 50 to 60 in good health and a related stem cell transplant donor. The chain employs TRBV2 and TRBJ2-3; D gene ambiguous. The CDR3 here is CASSGQIRADTQYF. CDR3 sequence (DNA): TGTGCCAGCAGTGGCCAGATCCGGGCAGATACGCAGTATTTT. Full variable domain (missing parts from reference TRBV2 and TRBJ2-3): EPEVTQTPSHQVTQMGQEVILRCVPISNHLYFYWYRQILGQKVEFLVSFYNNEISEKSEIFDDQFSVERPDGSNFTLKIRSTKLEDSAMYFCASSGQIRADTQYFGPGTRLTVL.